These T cell receptor beta chains were read from a single sample in a study of blood T cells in healthy people across ages. One entry per CDR3 protein, called by TCRdb with MiXCR from the 5' RACE reads. The sample lists about 1.1 million distinct CDR3 sequences, around two fifths seen once, with over 10% in the top ten. Sequenced: blood. The receptors stem from a man between 18 and 35 years old in good health. Both conserved end residues are part of each CDR3. The order of the fields is J gene, V gene, D gene, clone size, CDR3 DNA, CDR3 protein. The D gene is left open where the match is weak. A clone size is listed for some rows: how often the clone was seen (once, few, many), or a class if it is expanded.

>TRBJ2-7|TRBV3-1|TRBD1|NA
TGTGCCAGCAGCCAAGACTTCCCGGGACAGGGCTACGAGCAGTACTTC
CASSQDFPGQGYEQYF
>TRBJ2-1|TRBV6-1|TRBD1|NA
TGTGCCAGCGGCGTCGACAGGGTGGATGAGCAGTTCTTC
CASGVDRVDEQFF
>TRBJ2-1|TRBV4-3|TRBD2|NA
TGCGCCAGCAGCCAAGATTGGTTGGCGGGGGTCCGGATAGTGCAGTTCTTC
CASSQDWLAGVRIVQFF
>TRBJ2-1|TRBV7-2|TRBD2|NA
TGTGCCAGCAGCCTGAGGACTAGCTGGGGGACCAACAATGAGCAGTTCTTC
CASSLRTSWGTNNEQFF
>TRBJ2-3|TRBV12-3/TRBV12-4|TRBD1|NA
TGTGCCAGCAGGAACGACAGGGGGCTCGCAGATACGCAGTATTTT
CASRNDRGLADTQYF
>TRBJ1-2|TRBV6-6|NA|few
TGTGCCAGCGGGGGGAGGGCCCCCCACTATGGCTACACCTTC
CASGGRAPHYGYTF
>TRBJ1-2|TRBV12-5|NA|NA
TGTGCTAGTGGTTTGGCGACTGGCTACACCTTC
CASGLATGYTF
>TRBJ1-1|TRBV7-2|NA|NA
TGTGCCAGCAGCTTAAGATCGACGGACACTGAAGCTTTCTTT
CASSLRSTDTEAFF
>TRBJ1-5|TRBV21-1|NA|NA
TGTGCCAGCAGCAAAGAGGGGGGCTGGCAGCCCCAGCATTTT
CASSKEGGWQPQHF
>TRBJ1-3|TRBV7-9|TRBD1|few
TGTGCCAGCAGCTCGGTTGACAGGGGCTCTGGAAACACCATATATTTT
CASSSVDRGSGNTIYF
>TRBJ1-2|TRBV7-2|NA|few
TGTGCCAGCAGCTTGACATTCTATGGCTACACCTTC
CASSLTFYGYTF
>TRBJ2-1|TRBV4-1|NA|few
TGCGCCAGCAGCCAACGAATATTATTACAGGGCAGCAATGAGCAGTTCTTC
CASSQRILLQGSNEQFF
>TRBJ1-1|TRBV7-3|NA|NA
TGTGCCAGCAGTTCACAACTTTACAGGGCTTTGAACACTGAAGCTTTCTTT
CASSSQLYRALNTEAFF
>TRBJ1-1|TRBV9|NA|NA
TGTGCCAGCAGCGTAGGGAGTGGTAACACTGAAGCTTTCTTT
CASSVGSGNTEAFF
>TRBJ2-5|TRBV4-3|NA|NA
TGCGCCAGCAGCGCCAGACTAGTCCCCCAGACCCAGTACTTC
CASSARLVPQTQYF
>TRBJ2-1|TRBV7-9|TRBD2|NA
TGTGCCAGCAGCTTCCCCGGACTAGCTGTGCGGAATGAGCAGTTCTTC
CASSFPGLAVRNEQFF
>TRBJ2-1|TRBV29-1|NA|NA
TGCAGCGTGGCAGACGCTTACAATGAGCAGTTCTTC
CSVADAYNEQFF
>TRBJ2-2|TRBV12-3/TRBV12-4|NA|NA
TGTGCCAGCAGTCTAGTCCCCACCCCCAGGAACACCGGGGAGCTGTTTTTT
CASSLVPTPRNTGELFF
>TRBJ2-7|TRBV11-2|NA|few
TGTGCCAGCAGCTTAGTGGTTTCGGGTGGGTACGAGCAGTACTTC
CASSLVVSGGYEQYF
>TRBJ2-5|TRBV5-4|TRBD2|NA
TGTGCCAGCAGCGCCGGGACTACACAAGAGACCCAGTACTTC
CASSAGTTQETQYF
>TRBJ1-4|TRBV4-2|NA|NA
TGTGCCAGCAGCCAAGATACAGGGACTAATGAAAAACTGTTTTTT
CASSQDTGTNEKLFF
>TRBJ1-4|TRBV20-1|NA|NA
TGCACTACCGAGAGGTTCAATGAAAAACTGTTTTTT
CTTERFNEKLFF
>TRBJ2-5|TRBV20-1|NA|NA
TGCAGTGCTAGACCCCCTTTTGGGAGTAATGAGCAGTACTTC
CSARPPFGSNEQYF
>TRBJ1-4|TRBV12-3/TRBV12-4|NA|few
TGTGCCAGCAGTTTCTCCAGGGACGGTGAAAAACTGTTTTTT
CASSFSRDGEKLFF
>TRBJ1-5|TRBV25-1|NA|NA
TGTGCCAGCAGTGAAGCAGGGGAAGAGGATCAGCCCCAGCATTTT
CASSEAGEEDQPQHF
>TRBJ2-5|TRBV27|NA|NA
TGTGCCAACAGTTTCGGGCTAGGGCAAGAGACCCAGTACTTC
CANSFGLGQETQYF
>TRBJ1-1|TRBV12-3/TRBV12-4|NA|NA
TGTGCCAGCAGTCCCACCAGGGGCACTGAAGCTTTCTTT
CASSPTRGTEAFF
>TRBJ2-3|TRBV6-1|NA|few
TGTGCCAGCAGTGATGGGCAGGGGCCAGATACGCAGTATTTT
CASSDGQGPDTQYF
>TRBJ2-3|TRBV7-3|TRBD2|NA
TGTGCCAGCAGCTTGAGCGGGGGGCTCGCAGATACGCAGTATTTT
CASSLSGGLADTQYF
>TRBJ2-3|TRBV27|NA|once
TGTGCCAGCAGTCCCGATTTACAGGGTTCCACAGATACGCAGTATTTT
CASSPDLQGSTDTQYF
>TRBJ1-1|TRBV20-1|NA|few
TGCAGTGCTAGATATCGTGGGCAGAACACTGAAGCTTTCTTT
CSARYRGQNTEAFF
>TRBJ1-4|TRBV7-8|TRBD1|NA
TGTGCCAGCACAAACTTCAGGGGGAATGAAAAACTGTTTTTT
CASTNFRGNEKLFF
>TRBJ2-1|TRBV20-1|NA|NA
TGCAGTGCTAGCGGCGGGGCGCTCTCCTACAATGAGCAGTTCTTC
CSASGGALSYNEQFF
>TRBJ2-5|TRBV6-2/TRBV6-3|TRBD1|NA
TGTGCCAGCGCCATCGACAGGGGACAAGAGACCCAGTACTTC
CASAIDRGQETQYF
>TRBJ2-1|TRBV6-5|TRBD2|few
TGTGCCAGCAGTGGGAACCCCGGGGGGGGGCAGTTCTTC
CASSGNPGGGQFF
>TRBJ2-3|TRBV20-1|NA|few
TGCAGTGCCCGGACTCGACCCACACTCACAGATACGCAGTATTTT
CSARTRPTLTDTQYF
>TRBJ2-3|TRBV27|NA|NA
TGTGCCAGCAGTTTAACCCCCCCTTCGTCTAGCACAGATACGCAGTATTTT
CASSLTPPSSSTDTQYF
>TRBJ2-1|TRBV4-3|TRBD2|NA
TGCGCCAGCAGCCAAGATCTGGTTTCGCGGGGGGGAACCTACAATGAGCAGTTCTTC
CASSQDLVSRGGTYNEQFF
>TRBJ1-2|TRBV9|TRBD1|NA
TGTGCCAGCAGCCCTTCGGACAGGGGGAACCACGGCTACACCTTC
CASSPSDRGNHGYTF
>TRBJ2-1|TRBV10-3|NA|NA
TGTGCCATCAGACCCGTGATTGACAATGAGCAGTTCTTC
CAIRPVIDNEQFF
>TRBJ1-1|TRBV20-1|NA|NA
TGCAGTGCAAAATTAGGGGGGGAAACTGAAGCTTTCTTT
CSAKLGGETEAFF
>TRBJ1-1|TRBV9|NA|NA
TGTGCCAGCAGCGGGACCGGGACACAGAACACTGAAGCTTTCTTT
CASSGTGTQNTEAFF
>TRBJ2-1|TRBV12-3/TRBV12-4|NA|many
TGTGCCAGCAGGTCAGGGGTGGTACACAATGAGCAGTTCTTC
CASRSGVVHNEQFF
>TRBJ1-2|TRBV20-1|NA|few
TGCAGTGCTGCGGGACACGGAGACTATGGCTACACCTTC
CSAAGHGDYGYTF
>TRBJ2-3|TRBV20-1|TRBD2|NA
TGCAGTGCGCAACGGGGGGGTCGGGGAGATACGCAGTATTTT
CSAQRGGRGDTQYF
>TRBJ1-1|TRBV4-1|NA|NA
TGCGCCAGCAGCCAGGGGCGGAGGGGGGGGAGTGAAGCTTTCTTT
CASSQGRRGGSEAFF
>TRBJ1-1|TRBV6-6|TRBD1|many
TGTGCCAGCAGTTACTCGGGGACAGGGGGCACTGAAGCTTTCTTT
CASSYSGTGGTEAFF
>TRBJ2-6|TRBV10-3|NA|few
TGTGCCATCAGGCGGACGGATGGAGCGTCGTACGGGGCCAACGTCCTGACTTTC
CAIRRTDGASYGANVLTF
>TRBJ2-1|TRBV12-3/TRBV12-4|TRBD1|few
TGTGCCAGCAGTTTAGCGACAGGGCGCTACAATGAGCAGTTCTTC
CASSLATGRYNEQFF
>TRBJ2-1|TRBV4-3|TRBD2|NA
TGCGCCAGCAGCCCCCGTGGTAGCGGGGGGAGAAATGAGCAGTTCTTC
CASSPRGSGGRNEQFF
>TRBJ1-1|TRBV27|NA|NA
TGTGCCAGCAGTTTATCAGGGGGGCTGGCTGATGAAGCTTTCTTT
CASSLSGGLADEAFF
>TRBJ2-7|TRBV20-1|NA|NA
TGCAGTGCCGAAGACAGGTACGAGCAGTACTTC
CSAEDRYEQYF
>TRBJ1-6|TRBV7-9|NA|few
TGTGCCAGCACCACATCGACCGGGTCACCCCTCCACTTT
CASTTSTGSPLHF
>TRBJ1-1|TRBV7-2|NA|NA
TGTGCCAGCAGCTTTGGCCGGTGGGGAGGGGGTGGCACTGAAGCTTTCTTT
CASSFGRWGGGGTEAFF
>TRBJ2-5|TRBV5-6|NA|NA
TGTGCCAGCAGACTAGGATCAGAGCAGTACTTC
CASRLGSEQYF
>TRBJ2-3|TRBV3-1|TRBD1|many
TGTGCCAGCAGCCAAGAGGGGACAGGGGGGATGGGGAGCACAGATACGCAGTATTTT
CASSQEGTGGMGSTDTQYF
>TRBJ1-1|TRBV9|NA|NA
TGTGCCAGCAGCCCATTCGGCAGTGACGAACTCATGAACACTGAAGCTTTCTTT
CASSPFGSDELMNTEAFF